This T cell receptor beta chain appears in the sequencing data of a study of blood T cell repertoires in COVID-19. Study-wide background: Specimens from acute and convalescent COVID-19 originated in the United States, Italy and Spain. The cDNA or gDNA used as material had been derived from T cells, B-cell-depleted T cells, or PBMCs.

In the original processing: Estimated nucleated cell counts came from reference gene primer amplification. Some clones are missing from TCRdb's copy, which holds only in-frame ones; the method was immunoSEQ multiplex PCR. V and J calls and clone size follow that table, whereas D and trimming were derived from the DNA. The table includes 120,000 or so clones, under 75% detected once. Unmatched junction bases numbered 6, after V lost 7 bases and J lost 5 bases. This CDR3 is built from 14 residues. CDR1 LNHDA and CDR2 SQIVND come from the germline V gene (reference sequence). The sample comprised peripheral blood. The chain joins TRBV19 to TRBJ2-1; TRBD2 matches 9 bases. The TCR sequence derives from a woman aged 55-69 years with acute or convalescent COVID-19. CDR3: CASMRRGGDNEQFF. The CDR3 DNA follows: TGTGCCAGTATGCGGCGGGGGGGTGACAATGAGCAGTTCTTC.